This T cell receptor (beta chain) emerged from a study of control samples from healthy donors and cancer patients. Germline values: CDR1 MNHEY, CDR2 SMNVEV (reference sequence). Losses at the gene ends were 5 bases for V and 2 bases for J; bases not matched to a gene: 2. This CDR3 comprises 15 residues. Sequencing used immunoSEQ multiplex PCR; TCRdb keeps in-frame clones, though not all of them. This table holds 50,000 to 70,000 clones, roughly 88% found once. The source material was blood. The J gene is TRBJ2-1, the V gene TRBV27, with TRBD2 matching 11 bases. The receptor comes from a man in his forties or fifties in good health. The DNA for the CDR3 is TGTGCCAGCAGTGGGACTAGCGGAGCCTACAATGAGCAGTTCTTC. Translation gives CASSGTSGAYNEQFF.